This T cell receptor beta chain was captured by sequencing in a study of blood T cell repertoires in COVID-19. About the research overall: From the United States, Italy and Spain came samples of acute and convalescent COVID-19. In each case, the material was cDNA or gDNA derived from T cells, B-cell-depleted T cells, or PBMCs.

In the original analysis: Nucleated cell counts were estimated from reference gene primer amplification. Libraries were prepared by immunoSEQ multiplex PCR; TCRdb keeps only in-frame clonotypes and omits some of them. V, J and clone size derive from that table, while D and trimming were established from the DNA sequence. Of some 110,000 clones in the sample, approximately 78% were seen once. The V segment lost 4 bases and the J segment 4 bases; nucleotides outside the gene matches: 9. Germline V gene data show CDR1 as SGHDN and CDR2 as FVKESK. The CDR3 has 16 amino acids. Input material: peripheral blood. This sequence was found in a man aged 65 to 85 with acute or convalescent COVID-19. This chain connects TRBV14 to TRBJ1-4, with 7 bases fitting TRBD1. CDR3 coding DNA: TGTGCCAGCAGCCGGCCTCAGGGGGGCCGTAATGAAAAACTGTTTTTT. Protein sequence: CASSRPQGGRNEKLFF.